One TCR beta chain is described in this entry. Its antigen remains unidentified. No base quality information exists; no much larger clone differs at one position. The sample originates from a study of blood T cell repertoires in COVID-19 (dated by TCRdb to 2018 to 2020). For context, the study as a whole: Samples from collaborators originated in the United States, Italy and Spain and spanned both the acute and convalescent phases of COVID-19. The material from the prospective study consisted of cDNA or gDNA derived from T cells, B-cell-depleted T cells, or PBMCs. Subjects who had been exposed to COVID-19, were actively infected with it, or had recovered from it provided the deeply sampled blood TCRbeta repertoires that made up the dataset. The repertoires were released in a freely available public database meant as a resource for research on the immune response to SARS-CoV-2. Samples came from the ongoing ImmuneRACE study (first 160 participants) plus 1,254 subjects from 6 global collaborators. Sample metadata almost always included a de-identified subject ID, COVID-19 status, age in years and sex. HLA class I and class II types, where available, came from metadata supplied by the sample provider rather than from assay-based typing. General findings and caveats noted by the study authors: The quantity of clinical and demographic metadata differed by source and by participant and was supplied without curation.

CDR1 and CDR2 were assigned from the germline V gene (reference sequence) as SEHNR and FQNEAQ. Trimming removed 5 bases from V and 1 base from J, leaving 11 bases between the germline ends. From the cysteine up to the phenylalanine, the CDR3 has a length of 14 residues. Kept here is only the CDR3 DNA, which spans 42 bases and is read in frame from base 1. TCRbeta CDR3 regions were amplified from genomic DNA using the immunoSEQ Assay, a bias-controlled multiplex PCR. The paper's data handling went like this. The number of nucleated cells in each sample was estimated from the amplification of reference gene primers within the assay. To quantify the absolute abundance of each unique TCRbeta CDR3 rearrangement, sequence reads were collapsed and filtered. For each sample, productive Simpson clonality was calculated as the square root of Simpson's diversity index over productive rearrangements. Imported from immuneACCESS, the table was reduced by TCRdb to in-frame sequences with V and J called. These copies leave out some clones; in studies compared against another copy, an unresolved V gene accounts for under half, and the cause of the remainder is not known. From that table come the V and J calls and clone size; the DNA was used to work out D and trimming. Here the sample has around 310,000 clones; roughly 89% occur a single time. Approximately 0.98% of the sample lies in the top ten.

At one collaborating source in Seattle, patients were enrolled during active infection and were followed longitudinally through the course of disease. Whole blood was collected in K2EDTA tubes by collaborating institutions according to the institutions' own protocols. For TCRbeta analysis, collaborator samples were shipped as frozen whole blood, as isolated PBMCs, or as DNA extracted from either sample type. The sequenced sample was peripheral blood. This TCR was recovered from a woman between 35 and 50 years old with COVID-19, enrolled during active disease. The rearranged segments are TRBV7-9 and TRBJ1-1; the D gene lacks a confident call. The nucleotides are TGTGCCAGCAGCGCCCAAGGCGGGAACACTGAAGCTTTCTTT. This translates into CASSAQGGNTEAFF.